This TCR beta chain came from a study of metastatic and nonmetastatic thyroid tumors. Study-wide points: When malignant thyroid tumors were compared with benign nodules, TCR beta diversity was reportedly significantly higher in the malignant tumors. This held in both blood and tumor samples.

With respect to this clone: The antigen remains unidentified. The germline gene is not matched at one end of the junction; a read error may be the cause.

This CDR3 is built from 15 residues. Ahead of thyroid surgery, no patient had received treatment of any kind. TCRdb called clones again from the PCR reads with MiXCR. Found here are approximately 40,000 clones, under 25% of them singletons; the top ten hold around 16%. This rearrangement joins TRBV12-3 or TRBV12-4 to TRBJ1-3; D ambiguous. What was sequenced was blood. This sequence originates from a female donor with papillary thyroid cancer or a benign thyroid nodule (not recorded which). Some clones in this sample may be carry-over from other donors' samples. The CDR3 DNA is TGTGTCAGCAGAGAACACGTGGCTGGTGGAAACACCATATATTTT. It translates to CVSREHVAGGNTIYF.